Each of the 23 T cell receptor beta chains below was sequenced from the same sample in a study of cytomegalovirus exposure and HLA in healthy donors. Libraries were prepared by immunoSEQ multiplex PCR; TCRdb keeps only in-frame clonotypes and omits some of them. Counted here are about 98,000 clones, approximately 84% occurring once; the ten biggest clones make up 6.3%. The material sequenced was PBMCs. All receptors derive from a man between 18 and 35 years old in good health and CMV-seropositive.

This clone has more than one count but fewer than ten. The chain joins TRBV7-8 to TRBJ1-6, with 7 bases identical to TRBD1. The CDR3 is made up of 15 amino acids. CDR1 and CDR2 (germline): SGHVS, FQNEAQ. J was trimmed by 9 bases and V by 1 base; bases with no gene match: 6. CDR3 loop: CASSLENRGGSPLHF. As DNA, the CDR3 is TGTGCCAGCAGCTTAGAGAACAGGGGAGGTTCACCCCTCCACTTT.

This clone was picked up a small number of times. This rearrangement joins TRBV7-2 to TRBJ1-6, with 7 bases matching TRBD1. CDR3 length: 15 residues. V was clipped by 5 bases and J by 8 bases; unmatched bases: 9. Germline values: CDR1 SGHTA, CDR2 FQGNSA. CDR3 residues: CASSTRTGGDSPLHF. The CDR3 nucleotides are TGTGCCAGCAGCACCCGGACAGGCGGGGATTCACCCCTCCACTTT. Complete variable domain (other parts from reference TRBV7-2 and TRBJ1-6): GAGVSQSPSNKVTEKGKDVELRCDPISGHTALYWYRQSLGQGLEFLIYFQGNSAPDKSGLPSDRFSAERTGGSVSTLTIQRTQQEDSAVYLCASSTRTGGDSPLHFGNGTRLTVT.

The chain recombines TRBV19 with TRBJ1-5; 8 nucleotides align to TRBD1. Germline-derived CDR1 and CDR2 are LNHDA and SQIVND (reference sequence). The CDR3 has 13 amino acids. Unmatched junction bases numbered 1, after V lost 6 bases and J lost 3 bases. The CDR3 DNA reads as TGTGCCAGTAGGACAGGGGTCAATCAGCCCCAGCATTTT. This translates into CASRTGVNQPQHF.

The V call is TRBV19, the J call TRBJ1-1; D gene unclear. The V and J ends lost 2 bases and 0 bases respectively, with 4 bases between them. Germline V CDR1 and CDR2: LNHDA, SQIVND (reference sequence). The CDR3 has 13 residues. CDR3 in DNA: TGTGCCAGTAGTATATCGGTGAACACTGAAGCTTTCTTT. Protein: CASSISVNTEAFF.

The CDR3 region has the DNA TGTGCCAGCAGCTTTTTGGGACAGTACAATGAGCAGTTCTTC. This codes for CASSFLGQYNEQFF. The J gene is TRBJ2-1, the V gene TRBV7-9; 7 bases align to TRBD1. The J segment lost 4 bases and the V segment lost 3 bases, leaving 3 bases of the junction unmatched. Germline CDR1 is SEHNR and CDR2 is FQNEAQ (reference sequence). This CDR3 has 14 amino acids.

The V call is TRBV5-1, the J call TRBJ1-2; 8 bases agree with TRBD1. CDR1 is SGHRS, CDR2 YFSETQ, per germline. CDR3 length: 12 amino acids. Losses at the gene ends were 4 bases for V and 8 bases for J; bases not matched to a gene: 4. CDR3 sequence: CASSPDRVGYTF. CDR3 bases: TGCGCCAGCAGCCCGGACAGGGTCGGCTACACCTTC.

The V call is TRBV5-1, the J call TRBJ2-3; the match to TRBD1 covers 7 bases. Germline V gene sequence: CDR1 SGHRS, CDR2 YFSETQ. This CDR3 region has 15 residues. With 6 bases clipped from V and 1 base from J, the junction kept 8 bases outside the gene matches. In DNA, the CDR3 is TGCGCCAGCATGGAAAAAGGACAGGGCACAGATACGCAGTATTTT. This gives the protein CASMEKGQGTDTQYF.

The CDR3 protein is CASSRIGQAHEQYF. CDR3 coding DNA: TGCGCCAGCAGCCGGATTGGACAGGCCCACGAGCAGTACTTC. The chain joins TRBV4-1 to TRBJ2-7, with TRBD1 matching 7 bases. This CDR3 spans 14 amino acids. Germline V gene lookup returns CDR1 MGHRA and CDR2 YSYEKL. V shed 4 bases, J shed 5 bases, and the junction held 8 bases outside the gene matches.

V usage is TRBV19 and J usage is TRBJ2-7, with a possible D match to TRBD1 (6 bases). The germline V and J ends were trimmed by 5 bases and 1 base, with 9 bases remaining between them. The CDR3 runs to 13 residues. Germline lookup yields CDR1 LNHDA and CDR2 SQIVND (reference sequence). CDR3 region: CASSDGTSYEQYF. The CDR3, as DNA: TGTGCCAGTAGTGACGGGACATCCTACGAGCAGTACTTC.

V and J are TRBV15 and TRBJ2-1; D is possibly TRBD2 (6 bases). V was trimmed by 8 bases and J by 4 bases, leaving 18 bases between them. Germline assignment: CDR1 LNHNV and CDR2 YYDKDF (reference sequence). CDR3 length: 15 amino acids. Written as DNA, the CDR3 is TGTGCCACCGGGAAGCGTGGGGGAGGATACAATGAGCAGTTCTTC. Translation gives CATGKRGGGYNEQFF.

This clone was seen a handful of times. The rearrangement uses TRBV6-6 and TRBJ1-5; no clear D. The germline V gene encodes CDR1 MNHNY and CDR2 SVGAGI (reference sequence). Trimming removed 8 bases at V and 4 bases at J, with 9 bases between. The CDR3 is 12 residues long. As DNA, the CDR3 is TGTGCCAGCGCACAGCCAAATCAGCCCCAGCATTTT. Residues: CASAQPNQPQHF.

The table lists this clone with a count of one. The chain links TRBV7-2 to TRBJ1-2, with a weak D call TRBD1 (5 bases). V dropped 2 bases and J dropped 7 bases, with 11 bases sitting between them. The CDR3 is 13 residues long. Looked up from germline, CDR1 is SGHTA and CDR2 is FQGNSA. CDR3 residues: CASSLFQGGGYTF. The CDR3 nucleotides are TGTGCCAGCAGCTTATTTCAGGGAGGTGGCTACACCTTC. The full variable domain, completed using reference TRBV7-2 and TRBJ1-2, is GAGVSQSPSNKVTEKGKDVELRCDPISGHTALYWYRQSLGQGLEFLIYFQGNSAPDKSGLPSDRFSAERTGGSVSTLTIQRTQQEDSAVYLCASSLFQGGGYTFGSGTRLTVV.

As DNA, the CDR3 is TGCGCCAGCAGCCAAGATGGTAGCGGGAGCACAGATACGCAGTATTTT. This gives the protein CASSQDGSGSTDTQYF. The chain links TRBV4-3 to TRBJ2-3, with 7 bases lining up with TRBD2. Trimming cost V 0 bases and J 0 bases; bases outside gene matches: 3. There are 16 residues in the CDR3. Looked up from germline, CDR1 is LGHNA and CDR2 is YSLEER.

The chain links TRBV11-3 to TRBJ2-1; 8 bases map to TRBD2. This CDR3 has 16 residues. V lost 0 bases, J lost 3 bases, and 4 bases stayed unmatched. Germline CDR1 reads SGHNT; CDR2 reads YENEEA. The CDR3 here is CASSLEREGRYNEQFF. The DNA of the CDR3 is TGTGCCAGCAGCTTAGAACGGGAGGGTCGCTACAATGAGCAGTTCTTC.

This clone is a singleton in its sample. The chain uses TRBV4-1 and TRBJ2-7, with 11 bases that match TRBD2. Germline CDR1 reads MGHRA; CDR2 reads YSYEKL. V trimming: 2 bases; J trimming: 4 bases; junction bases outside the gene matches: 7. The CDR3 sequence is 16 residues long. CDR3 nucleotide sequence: TGCGCCAGCAGCCAACTGATGGGACTAGCGGAATACGAGCAGTACTTC. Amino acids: CASSQLMGLAEYEQYF.

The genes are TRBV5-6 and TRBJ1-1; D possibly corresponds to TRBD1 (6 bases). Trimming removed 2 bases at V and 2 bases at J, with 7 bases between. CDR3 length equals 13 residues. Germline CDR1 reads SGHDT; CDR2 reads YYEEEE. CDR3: CASSFGGNTEAFF. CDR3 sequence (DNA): TGTGCCAGCAGCTTTGGGGGCAACACTGAAGCTTTCTTT.

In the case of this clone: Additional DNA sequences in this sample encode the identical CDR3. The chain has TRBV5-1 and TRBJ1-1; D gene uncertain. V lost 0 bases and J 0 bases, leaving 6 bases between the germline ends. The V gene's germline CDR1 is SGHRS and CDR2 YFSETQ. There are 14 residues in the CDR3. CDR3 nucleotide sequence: TGCGCCAGCAGCTTGGCGGTACTGAACACTGAAGCTTTCTTT. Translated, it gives CASSLAVLNTEAFF.

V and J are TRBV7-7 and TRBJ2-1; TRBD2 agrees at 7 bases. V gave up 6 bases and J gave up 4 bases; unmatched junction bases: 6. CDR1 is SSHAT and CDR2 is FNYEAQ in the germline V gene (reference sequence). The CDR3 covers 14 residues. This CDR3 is CASSPGGRYNEQFF. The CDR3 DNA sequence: TGTGCCAGCAGTCCCGGGGGGAGATACAATGAGCAGTTCTTC.

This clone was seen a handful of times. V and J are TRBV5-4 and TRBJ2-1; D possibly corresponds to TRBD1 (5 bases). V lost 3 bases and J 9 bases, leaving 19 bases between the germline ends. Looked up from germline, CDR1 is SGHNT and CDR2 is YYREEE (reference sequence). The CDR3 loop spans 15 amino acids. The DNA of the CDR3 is TGTGCCAGCAGCTCAGGGCAGTACTCAGTCGGTGAGCAGTTCTTC. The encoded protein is CASSSGQYSVGEQFF.

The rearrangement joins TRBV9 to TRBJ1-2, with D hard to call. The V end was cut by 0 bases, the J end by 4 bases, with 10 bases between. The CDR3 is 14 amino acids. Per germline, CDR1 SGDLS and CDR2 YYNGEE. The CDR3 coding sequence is TGTGCCAGCAGCGTAGAGCCCGATTTCTATGGCTACACCTTC. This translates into CASSVEPDFYGYTF.

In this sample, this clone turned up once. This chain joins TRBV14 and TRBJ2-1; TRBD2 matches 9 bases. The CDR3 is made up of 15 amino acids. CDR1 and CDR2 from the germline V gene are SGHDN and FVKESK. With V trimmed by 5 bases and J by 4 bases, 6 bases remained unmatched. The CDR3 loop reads CASSYTAGGYNEQFF. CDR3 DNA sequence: TGTGCCAGCAGCTATACAGCGGGGGGATACAATGAGCAGTTCTTC.

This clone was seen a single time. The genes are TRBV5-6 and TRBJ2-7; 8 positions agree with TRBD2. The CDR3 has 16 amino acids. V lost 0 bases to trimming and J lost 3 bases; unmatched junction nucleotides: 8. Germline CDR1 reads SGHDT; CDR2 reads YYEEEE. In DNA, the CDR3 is TGTGCCAGCAGCTTGGACGCTATAGCGGGGAGCTACGAGCAGTACTTC. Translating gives CASSLDAIAGSYEQYF.

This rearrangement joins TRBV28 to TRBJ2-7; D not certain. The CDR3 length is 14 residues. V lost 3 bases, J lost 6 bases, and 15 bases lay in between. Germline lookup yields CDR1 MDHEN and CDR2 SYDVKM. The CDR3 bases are TGTGCCAGCAGTTTTACCCCCGTCTTCGGCGAGCAGTACTTC. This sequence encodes CASSFTPVFGEQYF. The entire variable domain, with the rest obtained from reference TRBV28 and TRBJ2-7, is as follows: DVKVTQSSRYLVKRTGEKVFLECVQDMDHENMFWYRQDPGLGLRLIYFSYDVKMKEKGDIPEGYSVSREKKERFSLILESASTNQTSMYLCASSFTPVFGEQYFGPGTRLTVT.